The 8 T cell receptor beta chains given below trace back to one sample, sequenced in a study of tumor-infiltrating lymphocytes in primary liver carcinoma. From approximately 450 ng total RNA, TCR beta cDNA was generated with a primer in the constant region. Slightly modified ARM-PCR with three nested multiplex PCR rounds yielded TCR beta libraries. Investigators reported that the first two PCR rounds, at around 10 cycles each, used TRBV1-TRBV30 forward primers with a C-beta reverse primer. Using its own MiXCR run on the multiplex PCR reads, TCRdb lists one record per CDR3 protein. The sample has about 41,000 distinct CDR3 sequences; approximately 73% are singletons. DNA and RNA were both co-extracted from 20-30 mg of bulk tissue that had not been sorted. The material sequenced was liver tumor tissue from sampling region 2. The subset: tumor region T2, inferior pole. Receptors were obtained from a middle-aged man with primary liver carcinoma and hepatitis B virus infection.

In its sample, this clonotype is medium-sized. The chain combines TRBV4-3 with TRBJ2-3; TRBD2 might be the D (5 bases). Trimming removed 0 bases from V and 5 bases from J, with 12 bases in between. CDR3 length: 15 residues. Germline-derived CDR1 and CDR2 are LGHNA and YSLEER. The CDR3 sequence: CASSQEARGRDTQYF. The CDR3 region has the DNA TGCGCCAGCAGCCAAGAAGCCCGGGGAAGAGATACGCAGTATTTT.

In regard to this clonotype: An end of the junction does not agree with germline; a read error may underlie this. J is TRBJ2-3 and V is TRBV10-3; D is unclear. Per germline, CDR1 ENHRY and CDR2 SYGVKD. There are 11 residues in the CDR3. DNA for the CDR3: TGTGTCATCCAATTCACAGATACGCAGTATTTT. Translated: CVIQFTDTQYF.

This clonotype was counted once. This may stem from a read error, because a much larger clone lies one nucleotide away. The chain has TRBV5-6 and TRBJ2-2, with a tentative D call TRBD2 (5 bases). Per germline, CDR1 SGHDT and CDR2 YYEEEE. Trimming took off 2 bases at V and 16 bases at J, with 18 bases between the two ends. The CDR3 has 13 amino acids. The CDR3 sequence is CASSFANTGESFF. CDR3 coding DNA: TGTGCCAGCAGCTTCGCGAACACCGGGGAGTCGTTTTTT.

V usage is TRBV4-1 and J usage is TRBJ2-5, with D tentatively TRBD2 (5 bases). Germline CDR1 is MGHRA and CDR2 is YSYEKL. The CDR3 totals 15 residues. V was cut by 5 bases and J by 1 base, with 14 bases left in between. The CDR3 DNA follows: TGCGCCAGCAGCGAGAGGCGGGCCCTCCAAGAGACCCAGTACTTC. As protein: CASSERRALQETQYF.

Concerning this clonotype itself: Germline and junction disagree at one end, which may indicate a read error. The chain employs TRBV6-5 and TRBJ2-1; D not resolved. The germline V gene has CDR1 MNHEY and CDR2 SVGAGI. The CDR3 runs 14 residues. The CDR3 region has the DNA TGTGCCAGCAGTCGATTAGTGGATTACAATGAGCTGTTCTTC. Protein sequence: CASSRLVDYNELFF.

As to this clonotype: A read error may produce the germline difference seen at one junction end. The gene calls are TRBV6-2 or TRBV6-3 and TRBJ2-3; D possibly corresponds to TRBD2 (5 bases). In germline, CDR1 is MNHEY, CDR2 SVGEGT. The CDR3 contains 16 residues. The DNA for the CDR3 is TGTGCTAGCAGTTACGGGGTGTCCAGCAGTGAAGATACGCAGTATTTT. This translates into CASSYGVSSSEDTQYF.

J is TRBJ1-2 and V is TRBV29-1; D is perhaps TRBD1 (5 bases). The V end was cut by 1 base, the J end by 12 bases, with 21 bases between. Germline values: CDR1 SQVTM, CDR2 ANQGSEA. This CDR3 has 14 amino acids. The CDR3 DNA is TGCAGCGTTGAAGCGGAAGAAGGGGTGGACGGTCACACCTTC. The encoded protein is CSVEAEEGVDGHTF. The full variable domain, rest sourced from reference TRBV29-1 and TRBJ1-2, is SAVISQKPSRDICQRGTSLTIQCQVDSQVTMMFWYRQQPGQSLTLIATANQGSEATYESGFVIDKFPISRPNLTFSTLTVSNMSPEDSSIYLCSVEAEEGVDGHTFGSGTRLTVV.

V is TRBV28 and J is TRBJ1-5; maybe TRBD1 (5 bases). V was shortened by 6 bases and J by 7 bases, with 16 bases between the two germline ends. This CDR3 spans 14 amino acids. The germline V gene encodes CDR1 MDHEN and CDR2 SYDVKM. CDR3 DNA sequence: TGTGCCAGCAGGTCGACAGTGACTTCCCAGCCCCAGCATTTT. As protein: CASRSTVTSQPQHF. The complete variable domain, with remaining parts taken from reference TRBV28 and TRBJ1-5, reads DVKVTQSSRYLVKRTGEKVFLECVQDMDHENMFWYRQDPGLGLRLIYFSYDVKMKEKGDIPEGYSVSREKKERFSLILESASTNQTSMYLCASRSTVTSQPQHFGDGTRLSIL.